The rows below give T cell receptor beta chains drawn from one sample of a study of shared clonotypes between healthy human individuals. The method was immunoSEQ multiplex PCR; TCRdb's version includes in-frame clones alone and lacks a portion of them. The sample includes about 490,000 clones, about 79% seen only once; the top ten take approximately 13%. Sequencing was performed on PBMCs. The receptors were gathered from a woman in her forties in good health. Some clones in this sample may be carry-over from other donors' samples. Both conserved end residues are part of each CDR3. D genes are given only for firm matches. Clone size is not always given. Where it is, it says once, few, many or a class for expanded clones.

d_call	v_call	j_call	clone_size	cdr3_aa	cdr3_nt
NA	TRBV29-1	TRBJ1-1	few	CSVVNRNPAEAFF	TGCAGCGTTGTTAACAGGAACCCGGCTGAAGCTTTCTTT
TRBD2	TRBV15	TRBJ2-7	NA	CATSREALAGTTYEQYF	TGTGCCACCAGCAGAGAAGCACTAGCGGGTACTACCTACGAGCAGTACTTC
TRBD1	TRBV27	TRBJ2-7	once	CASSLSRTGPYEQYF	TGTGCCAGCAGTTTATCTAGGACAGGGCCCTACGAGCAGTACTTC
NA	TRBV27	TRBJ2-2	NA	CASTQGLSNTGELFF	TGTGCCAGCACCCAGGGTCTGTCGAACACCGGGGAGCTGTTTTTT
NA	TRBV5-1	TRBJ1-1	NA	CASSPGPNTEAFF	TGCGCCAGCAGCCCGGGACCCAACACTGAAGCTTTCTTT
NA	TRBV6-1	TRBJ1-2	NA	CASSAARRGAGYTF	TGTGCCAGCAGTGCAGCCCGACGGGGGGCCGGCTACACCTTC
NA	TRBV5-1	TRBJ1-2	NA	CASSRGRDGGYTF	TGCGCCAGCAGCCGGGGACGGGACGGGGGCTACACCTTC
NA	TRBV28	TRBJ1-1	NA	CASSFRRVLNTEAFF	TGTGCCAGCAGTTTTCGTCGGGTTTTGAACACTGAAGCTTTCTTT
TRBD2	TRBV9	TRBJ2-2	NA	CASSVGGRGTGELFF	TGTGCCAGCAGCGTGGGCGGGAGGGGAACCGGGGAGCTGTTTTTT
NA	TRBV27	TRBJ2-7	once	CASSSLEGSYEQYF	TGTGCCAGCAGTTCCCTGGAGGGTTCCTACGAGCAGTACTTC
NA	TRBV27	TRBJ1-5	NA	CASSPRTALISNQPQHF	TGTGCCAGCAGTCCACGAACAGCTCTTATTAGCAATCAGCCCCAGCATTTT
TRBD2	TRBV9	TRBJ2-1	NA	CASSLLPLAGGPYNEQFF	TGTGCCAGCAGCTTGCTACCTTTAGCGGGAGGGCCCTACAATGAGCAGTTCTTC
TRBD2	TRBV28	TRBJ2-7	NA	CASSPTLAGRGYEQYF	TGTGCCAGCAGCCCGACCCTAGCGGGAAGGGGCTACGAGCAGTACTTC
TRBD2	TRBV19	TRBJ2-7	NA	CASSATTSGRGSYEQYF	TGTGCCAGTAGTGCTACTACTAGCGGGAGGGGGTCCTACGAGCAGTACTTC
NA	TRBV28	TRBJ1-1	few	CASSRTVTEAFF	TGTGCCAGCAGTAGGACAGTTACTGAAGCTTTCTTT
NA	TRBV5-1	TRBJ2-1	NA	CASSFGGSNEQFF	TGCGCCAGCAGCTTCGGCGGATCCAATGAGCAGTTCTTC
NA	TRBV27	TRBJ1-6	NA	CASSSTAYSPLHF	TGTGCCAGCAGTTCCACAGCTTATTCACCCCTCCACTTT
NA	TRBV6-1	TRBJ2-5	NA	CASSERGAGRETQYF	TGTGCCAGCAGTGAAAGGGGGGCGGGGCGAGAGACCCAGTACTTC
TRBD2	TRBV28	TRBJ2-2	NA	CASSLILAGDTGELFF	TGTGCCAGCAGTTTAATCCTAGCGGGAGACACCGGGGAGCTGTTTTTT
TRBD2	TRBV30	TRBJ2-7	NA	CAWTGGLAGGATYEQYF	TGTGCCTGGACCGGTGGACTAGCGGGAGGAGCCACCTACGAGCAGTACTTC